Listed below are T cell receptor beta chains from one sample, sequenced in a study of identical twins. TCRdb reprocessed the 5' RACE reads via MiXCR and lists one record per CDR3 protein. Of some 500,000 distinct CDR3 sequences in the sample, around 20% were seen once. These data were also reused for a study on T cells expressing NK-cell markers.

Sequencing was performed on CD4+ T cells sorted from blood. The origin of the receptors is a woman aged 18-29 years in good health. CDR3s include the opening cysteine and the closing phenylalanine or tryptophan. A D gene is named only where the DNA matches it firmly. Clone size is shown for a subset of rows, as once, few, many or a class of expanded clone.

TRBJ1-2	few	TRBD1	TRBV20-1	CSALDRVIGYTF	TGCAGTGCCCTGGACAGGGTAATCGGCTACACCTTC
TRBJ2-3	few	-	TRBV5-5	CASSYRPGGTDTQYF	TGTGCCAGCAGCTATCGACCGGGGGGCACAGATACGCAGTATTTT
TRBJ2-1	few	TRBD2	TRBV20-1	CSARKGGLAGVNEQFF	TGCAGTGCTAGGAAAGGAGGGCTAGCGGGGGTGAATGAGCAGTTCTTC
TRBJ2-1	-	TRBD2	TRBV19	CASSVSSGRSYNEQFF	TGTGCCAGTAGTGTATCTAGCGGCCGCTCCTACAATGAGCAGTTCTTC
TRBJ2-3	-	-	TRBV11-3	CASSLTRFSDTQYF	TGTGCCAGCAGCTTAACACGCTTCTCGGATACGCAGTATTTT
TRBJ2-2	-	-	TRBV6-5	CASSYKDGELFF	TGTGCCAGCAGTTACAAGGACGGGGAGCTGTTTTTT
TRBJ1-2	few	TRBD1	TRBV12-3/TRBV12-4	CASSFGQGSSDGYTF	TGTGCCAGCAGTTTCGGACAGGGCTCCTCTGATGGCTACACCTTC
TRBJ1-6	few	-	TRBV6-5	CASSYDGPSVSPLHF	TGTGCCAGCAGTTACGATGGACCTTCTGTTTCACCCCTCCACTTT
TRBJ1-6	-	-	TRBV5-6	CASSPPDNSPLHF	TGTGCCAGCAGCCCGCCGGATAATTCACCCCTCCACTTT
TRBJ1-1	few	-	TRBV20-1	CSAQRRPGTEAFF	TGCAGTGCTCAGCGCCGTCCTGGGACTGAAGCTTTCTTT
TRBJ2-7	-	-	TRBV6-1	CASRPRGTGVYEQYF	TGTGCCAGCAGACCCCGCGGGACGGGTGTCTACGAGCAGTACTTC
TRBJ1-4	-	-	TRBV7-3	CASSSGGGKLFF	TGTGCCAGCAGCTCCGGGGGCGGGAAACTGTTTTTT